These 29 T cell receptor beta chains share one sample of origin, sequenced in a study of regulatory T cells in long-lasting Graves disease. Assembly of TCR beta libraries relied on iRepertoire HTBI primers together with Arm-PCR of CDR3 regions. TCRdb re-analysed the multiplex PCR reads in MiXCR, keeping a single row per CDR3 protein. Of about 400,000 distinct CDR3 sequences listed, around 15% are singletons. Time point in this sample: newly diagnosed GD, antithyroid drugs for less than 3 months. Extracted PBMC RNA gave rise to the TCR library. Sequenced here: peripheral blood mononuclear cells (PBMCs), sampled at new diagnosis, from a patient treated with antithyroid drugs. These receptors were obtained from a female donor with Graves disease.

This clonotype was counted only a few times. The chain has TRBV11-2 and TRBJ2-1; the match to TRBD2 covers 11 bases. Germline CDR1 reads SGHAT; CDR2 reads FQNNGV. This CDR3 is 15 amino acids long. J was trimmed by 9 bases and V by 4 bases; bases with no gene match: 8. The CDR3: CASSSIAGGPSEQFF. CDR3 sequence (DNA): TGTGCCAGCAGCTCTATAGCGGGAGGGCCGAGTGAGCAGTTCTTC.

Turning to this clonotype: This likely reflects a read error, since a far larger clone is one base away. The V gene is TRBV7-2, the J gene TRBJ2-1; D may be TRBD2 (6 bases). The V gene lost 5 bases and the J gene lost 10 bases, with 18 bases spanning the gap. Germline loops: CDR1 SGHTA, CDR2 FQGNSA. The CDR3 has 14 amino acids. As DNA, the CDR3 is TGTGCCAGCAGCCGTCCGGGCGGGGCCTACGAGCAGTTCTTC. Protein product: CASSRPGGAYEQFF.

CDR3: CAWSVESPAFF. DNA of the CDR3: TGTGCCTGGAGTGTGGAAAGCCCAGCTTTCTTT. The rearrangement uses TRBV30 and TRBJ1-1; D gene ambiguous. Trimming removed 0 bases from V and 10 bases from J, with 9 bases in between. This CDR3 comprises 11 residues. Germline V CDR1 and CDR2: GTSNPN, SVGIG (reference sequence).

CDR3 nucleotides: TGTGCCAGTAGCACGCAGTTCTTC. Translated: CASSTQFF. This chain uses TRBV19 with TRBJ2-1; D gene ambiguous. Germline assignment: CDR1 LNHDA and CDR2 SQIVND (reference sequence). V was cut by 6 bases and J by 12 bases, with 3 bases left in between. The CDR3 totals 8 residues. Complete variable domain (other parts from reference TRBV19 and TRBJ2-1): DGGITQSPKYLFRKEGQNVTLSCEQNLNHDAMYWYRQDPGQGLRLIYYSQIVNDFQKGDIAEGYSVSREKKESFPLTVTSAQKNPTAFYLCASSTQFFGPGTRLTVL.

This clonotype was picked up many times. The J gene is TRBJ2-7, the V gene TRBV10-3; D unclear. V shed 0 bases and J shed 3 bases, with 12 bases lying between them. Germline CDR1 reads ENHRY; CDR2 reads SYGVKD. CDR3 length: 15 residues. The CDR3: CAISESTDGDYEQYF. The CDR3 bases are TGTGCCATCAGTGAGTCGACCGACGGAGACTACGAGCAGTACTTC.

This clonotype was picked up a small number of times. A far larger clone is one base from this, pointing to a likely read error. The chain combines TRBV4-1 with TRBJ2-3; D call uncertain. This CDR3 is 12 amino acids long. V was trimmed by 2 bases and J by 2 bases, leaving 2 bases between them. Germline loops: CDR1 MGHRA, CDR2 YSYEKL. Written as DNA, the CDR3 is TGCGCCAGCAGCCAAAACACAGATACGCAGTATTTT. Protein sequence: CASSQNTDTQYF.

CDR3 coding DNA: TGTGCTAGTGGTTTATCCGGGAGCAGTTACGAGCAGTACTTC. This encodes CASGLSGSSYEQYF. V usage is TRBV12-5 and J usage is TRBJ2-7, with D tentatively TRBD2 (6 bases). CDR1 is LGHNT, CDR2 FRNRAP, per germline. V shed 3 bases and J shed 4 bases, with 13 bases lying between them. This CDR3 is built from 14 residues.

This clonotype was seen repeatedly, ten times or more. The chain links TRBV10-3 to TRBJ2-1; D may correspond to TRBD1 or TRBD2 (5 bases each). Germline CDR1 is ENHRY and CDR2 is SYGVKD. The CDR3 is 12 residues long. Trimming left V 0 bases short and J 10 bases short, with 7 bases between. Written as DNA, the CDR3 is TGTGCCATCAGTGAGTCGAGGGGAGAGCAGTTCTTC. Its translation: CAISESRGEQFF.

This chain connects TRBV3-1 to TRBJ2-1; D is ambiguous. CDR1 and CDR2 (germline): LGHDT, YNNKEL (reference sequence). CDR3 size: 14 residues. Trimming removed 5 bases from V and 5 bases from J, with 13 bases in between. DNA for the CDR3: TGTGCCAGCAGCTCCAGTTCCGTACACAATGAGCAGTTCTTC. It yields the protein CASSSSSVHNEQFF.

This clonotype was detected ten times or more. The chain links TRBV12-3 or TRBV12-4 to TRBJ1-1; 7 bases fit TRBD1. This CDR3 has 14 amino acids. Trimming removed 6 bases from V and 5 bases from J; junction bases left unmatched: 9. This CDR3 reads CASSRRQGGTEAFF. The CDR3 region has the DNA TGTGCCAGCAGCCGGCGACAGGGTGGTACTGAAGCTTTCTTT.

There are many counts of this clonotype. The rearrangement uses TRBV30 and TRBJ2-5; tentative D call: TRBD1 (6 bases). This CDR3 has 12 amino acids. CDR1 GTSNPN and CDR2 SVGIG come from the germline V gene (reference sequence). The V end was cut by 2 bases, the J end by 3 bases, with 7 bases between. The CDR3 region is CAWSPGEETQYF. The CDR3, as DNA: TGTGCCTGGAGTCCAGGGGAAGAGACCCAGTACTTC.

This clonotype was picked up many times. The V gene is TRBV29-1, the J gene TRBJ2-7, with 9 positions matching TRBD2. V shed 4 bases, J shed 5 bases, and the junction held 9 bases outside the gene matches. CDR3 length equals 14 residues. Per germline, CDR1 SQVTM and CDR2 ANQGSEA. The DNA of the CDR3 is TGCAGCGTTGGCCGCCGAGCGGGGGGTGACGAGCAGTACTTC. It codes for CSVGRRAGGDEQYF.

CDR3 in amino acids: CASSLCGGSYEQYF. CDR3 nucleotide sequence: TGTGCCAGCAGTTTGTGTGGGGGGTCTTACGAGCAGTACTTC. This chain uses TRBV28 with TRBJ2-7, with D perhaps TRBD2 (6 bases). The CDR3 spans 14 residues. V was trimmed by 3 bases and J by 4 bases, leaving 13 bases between them. CDR1 and CDR2 from the germline V gene are MDHEN and SYDVKM.

This clonotype appeared a single time. The DNA of the CDR3 is TGTGCCAGCAGCCAAGATGTGGGACAGGATAATTCACCCCTCCACTTT. Its protein is CASSQDVGQDNSPLHF. This chain joins TRBV3-1 and TRBJ1-6; 8 positions match TRBD1. J lost 5 bases, V lost 0 bases, and 3 bases had no gene match. CDR3 length: 16 residues. Germline CDR1 and CDR2: LGHDT and YNNKEL (reference sequence).

This clonotype was recorded many times. The chain combines TRBV20-1 with TRBJ2-3, with 8 bases aligning to TRBD2. Germline CDR1 and CDR2: DFQATT and SNEGSKA (reference sequence). The length of the CDR3 is 14 residues. J lost 7 bases, V lost 1 base, and 7 bases had no gene match. CDR3 in amino acids: CSARGRGGWNTQYF. For the CDR3, the DNA is TGCAGTGCTAGAGGGCGCGGGGGGTGGAATACGCAGTATTTT.

This clonotype was observed many times. The CDR3 is CASSDGTQLYEQYF. CDR3 in DNA: TGTGCCAGCAGCGACGGGACACAGCTCTACGAGCAGTACTTC. The rearrangement links TRBV7-2 to TRBJ2-7; TRBD1 might be the D (6 bases). This CDR3 is 14 amino acids long. CDR1 SGHTA and CDR2 FQGNSA come from the germline V gene. Trimming removed 5 bases from V and 3 bases from J, with 14 bases in between.

In its sample, this clonotype was seen many times. V and J are TRBV12-3 or TRBV12-4 and TRBJ1-2, with 8 bases lining up with TRBD1. J lost 2 bases, V lost 11 bases, and 7 bases had no gene match. This CDR3 is built from 13 residues. The chain's CDR3 is CALSGGSNYGYTF. The CDR3 region has the DNA TGTGCCCTGTCAGGGGGCTCCAACTATGGCTACACCTTC.

In its sample, this clonotype was seen many times. This rearrangement joins TRBV5-4 to TRBJ2-7, with TRBD2 matching over 11 bases. Germline-derived CDR1 and CDR2 are SGHNT and YYREEE (reference sequence). This CDR3 is built from 14 residues. Trimming took 5 bases from V and 5 from J; bases not matched to a gene: 6. The chain's CDR3 is CASSTGSGRDEQYF. In DNA, the CDR3 is TGTGCCAGCAGTACAGGTAGCGGGAGGGACGAGCAGTACTTC. The full variable domain, completed using reference TRBV5-4 and TRBJ2-7, is ETGVTQSPTHLIKTRGQQVTLRCSSQSGHNTVSWYQQALGQGPQFIFQYYREEENGRGNFPPRFSGLQFPNYSSELNVNALELDDSALYLCASSTGSGRDEQYFGPGTRLTVT.

As concerns this clonotype: This may come from a read error, since a much larger clone is one base off. The chain joins TRBV7-2 to TRBJ1-2; weak D call: TRBD1 (5 bases). The CDR3 has 14 residues. V was cut by 5 bases and J by 2 bases, with 12 bases left in between. CDR1 SGHTA and CDR2 FQGNSA come from the germline V gene. Written as DNA, the CDR3 is TGTGCCAGCAGCGTTCGGGACGAGAACTATGGCTACACCTTC. Its protein product is CASSVRDENYGYTF.

This clonotype was recorded at least ten times. V is TRBV30 and J is TRBJ2-4, with D possibly TRBD2 on 5 matching bases. Germline-derived CDR1 and CDR2 are GTSNPN and SVGIG (reference sequence). Between the trimmed V and J ends, which lost 0 bases and 8 bases, there was a span of 11 bases. CDR3 length: 13 amino acids. This chain's CDR3 is CAWSVMGSDIQYF. The CDR3 DNA reads as TGTGCCTGGAGTGTAATGGGTAGCGACATTCAGTACTTC.

This clonotype came up many times. The chain carries TRBV7-2 and TRBJ2-1, with a tentative D call TRBD2 (7 bases). V was clipped by 5 bases and J by 5 bases, with 13 bases between them. CDR1 SGHTA and CDR2 FQGNSA come from the germline V gene. CDR3 length equals 14 residues. The DNA of the CDR3 is TGTGCCAGCAGCCCCGCGGGGGCCAACAATGAGCAGTTCTTC. Its protein is CASSPAGANNEQFF. Combining the CDR3 with reference TRBV7-2 and TRBJ2-1 gives the whole variable domain GAGVSQSPSNKVTEKGKDVELRCDPISGHTALYWYRQSLGQGLEFLIYFQGNSAPDKSGLPSDRFSAERTGGSVSTLTIQRTQQEDSAVYLCASSPAGANNEQFFGPGTRLTVL.

This chain uses TRBV30 with TRBJ2-3; TRBD1 matches at 10 bases. The germline gives CDR1 GTSNPN, CDR2 SVGIG (reference sequence). The CDR3 is 15 residues long. After removal of 3 bases from V and 4 bases from J, the junction contained 7 bases not matched to a gene. The CDR3 DNA reads TGTGCCTGGAGCAGACAGGGGGCGCGGGCAGATACGCAGTATTTT. It specifies CAWSRQGARADTQYF.

This clonotype was picked up many times. This chain connects TRBV28 to TRBJ2-1; 7 positions match TRBD1. The junction had 7 bases not matched to a gene; V was cut back by 7 bases and J by 7 bases. The CDR3 length is 13 residues. The germline gives CDR1 MDHEN, CDR2 SYDVKM. CDR3 amino acids: CASISEQGNEQFF. The DNA of the CDR3 is TGTGCCAGCATCTCCGAACAGGGGAATGAGCAGTTCTTC.

This clonotype has ten or more counts. This sequence joins TRBV12-3 or TRBV12-4 and TRBJ1-1, with 7 bases fitting TRBD1. CDR3 length: 14 residues. Trimming took 4 bases from V and 5 from J; bases not matched to a gene: 7. The CDR3 region has the DNA TGTGCCAGCAGTTCCGTAGGGGGCGCGACTGAAGCTTTCTTT. Encoded protein: CASSSVGGATEAFF.

This clonotype was picked up many times. The chain combines TRBV6-1 with TRBJ1-1, with a possible D match to TRBD1 (5 bases). CDR1 and CDR2 from the germline V gene are MNHNS and SASEGT. V was clipped by 4 bases and J by 1 base, with 16 bases between them. The CDR3 covers 16 residues. The CDR3 DNA sequence: TGTGCCAGCAGTGTTCCCTCGGGACTGGCGAACACTGAAGCTTTCTTT. As protein: CASSVPSGLANTEAFF.

This clonotype was counted only a few times. This sequence joins TRBV10-1 and TRBJ2-3; D might be TRBD2 (5 bases). There are 14 residues in the CDR3. Germline V gene data show CDR1 as WNHNN and CDR2 as SYGVQD (reference sequence). The V gene lost 3 bases and the J gene lost 0 bases, with 7 bases spanning the gap. The CDR3 reads CASSEPGSTDTQYF. CDR3 sequence (DNA): TGCGCCAGCAGTGAACCGGGAAGCACAGATACGCAGTATTTT.

This clonotype was observed many times. The chain employs TRBV6-9 and TRBJ1-1, with TRBD1 matching 12 bases. This CDR3 is 16 amino acids long. From germline, CDR1 is MNHGY and CDR2 SVAAGI. V was pared by 3 bases and J by 2 bases, with 4 bases of the junction left unmatched. CDR3 amino acids: CASSYGTGGGNTEAFF. CDR3 coding DNA: TGTGCCAGCAGTTACGGGACAGGGGGCGGAAACACTGAAGCTTTCTTT.

Ten or more counts support this clonotype. This chain links TRBV4-1 with TRBJ2-7; 10 bases match TRBD1. The germline V gene encodes CDR1 MGHRA and CDR2 YSYEKL. The ends lost 0 bases at V and 7 bases at J; junction bases unmatched: 9. The CDR3 runs 16 residues. The chain's CDR3 is CASSQDEGQGTLEQYF. The CDR3 DNA sequence: TGCGCCAGCAGCCAAGATGAGGGACAGGGGACTCTTGAGCAGTACTTC.

In its sample, this clonotype was seen many times. V gene TRBV10-3 combines with J gene TRBJ1-5, with TRBD1 matching over 9 bases. Trimming cost V 0 bases and J 6 bases; bases outside gene matches: 6. Germline values: CDR1 ENHRY, CDR2 SYGVKD. The CDR3 has 16 amino acids. CDR3 residues: CAISESNRGLGQPQHF. CDR3 sequence (DNA): TGTGCCATCAGTGAGTCGAACAGGGGGCTCGGTCAGCCCCAGCATTTT.